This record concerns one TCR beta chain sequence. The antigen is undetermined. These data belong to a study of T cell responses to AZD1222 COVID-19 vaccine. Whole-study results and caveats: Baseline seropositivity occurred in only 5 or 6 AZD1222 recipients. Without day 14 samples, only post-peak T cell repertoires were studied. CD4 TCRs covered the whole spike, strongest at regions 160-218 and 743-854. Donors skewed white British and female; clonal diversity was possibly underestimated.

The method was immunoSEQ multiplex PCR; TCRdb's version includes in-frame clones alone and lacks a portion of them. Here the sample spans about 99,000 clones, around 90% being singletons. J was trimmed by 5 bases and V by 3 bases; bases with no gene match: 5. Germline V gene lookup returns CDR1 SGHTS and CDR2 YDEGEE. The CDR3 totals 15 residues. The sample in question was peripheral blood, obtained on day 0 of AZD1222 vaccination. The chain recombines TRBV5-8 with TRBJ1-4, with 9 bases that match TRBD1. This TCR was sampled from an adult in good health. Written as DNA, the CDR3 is TGTGCCAGCAGCTCCCCGACAGGGGGAAATGAAAAACTGTTTTTT. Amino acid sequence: CASSSPTGGNEKLFF.